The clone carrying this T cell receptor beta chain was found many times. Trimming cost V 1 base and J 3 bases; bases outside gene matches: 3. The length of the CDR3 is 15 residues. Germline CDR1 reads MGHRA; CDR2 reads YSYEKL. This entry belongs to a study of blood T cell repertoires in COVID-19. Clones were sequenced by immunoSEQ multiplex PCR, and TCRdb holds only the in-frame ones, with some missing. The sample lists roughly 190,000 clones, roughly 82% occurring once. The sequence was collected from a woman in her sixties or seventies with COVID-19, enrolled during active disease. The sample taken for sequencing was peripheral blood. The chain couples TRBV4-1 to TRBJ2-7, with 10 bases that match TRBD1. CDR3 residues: CASSQGGTGVYEQYF. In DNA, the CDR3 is TGCGCCAGCAGCCAAGGTGGGACAGGGGTCTACGAGCAGTACTTC.